This T cell receptor beta chain was sequenced for a study of chemoradiotherapy in HPV16-positive cancers. The assay was immunoSEQ multiplex PCR, and TCRdb's table has in-frame clones only and misses some. The sample records approximately 14,000 clones, 69% being singletons. Repertoires were sampled repeatedly during chemoradiotherapy. Sample acquisition took place from a patient who underwent chemoradiotherapy. The TCR was taken from a human donor with HPV-associated anogenital cancer.

CDR3 sequence reads: CASSKAHLGSPDTQYF. CDR3 coding DNA: TGTGCCAGCAGCAAAGCGCATCTCGGGTCCCCAGATACGCAGTATTTT. The rearrangement links TRBV21-1 to TRBJ2-3; the D call of TRBD2 is as the table states it, not checked on the DNA. TRBV21-1 is a documented pseudogene. This CDR3 spans 16 amino acids.